This T cell receptor beta chain was sequenced for a study of OX40 agonist ivuxolimab in advanced cancers. About the research overall: Dose-escalation patients suffered from hepatocellular carcinoma, melanoma, renal cell or head and neck cancer. Among those enrolled, mean age was 60 years (range about 23 to 90) and 75% to 85% were male.

Points from the study as a whole: Low normalized clonal expansion also occurred in some nonresponding patients.

CDR1 SGHTA and CDR2 FQGNSA come from the germline V gene. Trimming at V came to 3 bases and at J to 2 bases, leaving 10 bases not matched to a gene. This CDR3 comprises 18 residues. A remark on this clone: Its antigen is currently unknown.

Clones were read by immunoSEQ multiplex PCR, and TCRdb kept only the in-frame ones, dropping some. The sample has approximately 66,000 clones; 70% to 90% are singletons. Sampling times: baseline, cycle 4 day 1, cycle 7 day 1. The input for sequencing was CD4+ or CD8+ T cells sorted from blood, taken in a trial of the OX40 agonist ivuxolimab. The rearrangement links TRBV7-2 to TRBJ2-5; 12 nucleotides agree with TRBD2. The sequence derives from an adult with an advanced solid tumor such as melanoma, head and neck, liver or kidney cancer. The chain's CDR3 is CASSLLTSGGRGQETQYF. CDR3 coding DNA: TGTGCCAGCAGCTTGTTGACTAGCGGGGGCCGGGGGCAAGAGACCCAGTACTTC.